This entry lists 27 T cell receptor beta chains sequenced from one sample in a study of spatial heterogeneity in lung cancer. From the 5' RACE reads, TCRdb called clonotypes with MiXCR, one entry per CDR3 protein. This table has approximately 4,900 distinct CDR3 sequences, around 15% appearing once. Time point meaning: sample taken at primary tumor resection. Researchers sequenced whole RNA taken from tumor, nontumor lung or frozen PBMC without sorting. The sequencing used PBMCs, collected at surgery. These receptors were taken from a male donor with early-stage non-small cell lung cancer.

This clonotype is deemed medium-sized. CDR3 protein: CASSLGGYGYTF. For the CDR3, the DNA is TGTGCCAGCAGCTTAGGTGGCTATGGCTACACCTTC. This sequence joins TRBV7-8 and TRBJ1-2; D ambiguous. The CDR3 totals 12 residues. The germline V gene has CDR1 SGHVS and CDR2 FQNEAQ. V was trimmed by 1 base and J by 4 bases, leaving 4 bases between them.

This clonotype was detected many times. This chain uses TRBV30 with TRBJ1-2; D remains ambiguous. The V gene lost 0 bases and the J gene lost 3 bases, with 8 bases spanning the gap. This CDR3 has 13 amino acids. Germline V gives CDR1 GTSNPN, CDR2 SVGIG (reference sequence). The CDR3 here is CAWSVNGDYGYTF. DNA for the CDR3: TGTGCCTGGAGTGTAAACGGGGACTATGGCTACACCTTC.

This clonotype is medium-sized. The rearrangement uses TRBV29-1 and TRBJ2-3, with D possibly TRBD2 on 6 matching bases. Looked up from germline, CDR1 is SQVTM and CDR2 is ANQGSEA. V lost 6 bases, J lost 10 bases, and 14 bases lay in between. This CDR3 region has 11 residues. CDR3 loop: CSVGTDYAQYF. The CDR3, as DNA: TGCAGCGTCGGGACGGACTATGCGCAGTATTTT.

By its share, this clonotype is large. The CDR3 loop reads CASSLLAPEYNEQFF. CDR3 bases: TGCGCCAGCAGTCTACTAGCGCCCGAATACAATGAGCAGTTCTTC. The rearrangement joins TRBV10-2 to TRBJ2-1; 7 bases line up with TRBD2. CDR3 size: 15 residues. Losses at the gene ends were 5 bases for V and 4 bases for J; bases not matched to a gene: 8. Germline V CDR1 and CDR2: WSHSY, SAAADI.

This clonotype is labeled as medium-sized. This chain connects TRBV2 to TRBJ2-3, with D possibly TRBD1 on 5 matching bases. The CDR3 has 13 residues. Trimming cost V 8 bases and J 0 bases, with 9 bases left between them. The germline CDR1 and CDR2 sequences are SNHLY and FYNNEI. The CDR3 loop is CASDSSSTDTQYF. The CDR3 coding sequence is TGTGCCAGCGACAGCTCTAGCACAGATACGCAGTATTTT. The complete variable domain, with remaining parts taken from reference TRBV2 and TRBJ2-3, reads EPEVTQTPSHQVTQMGQEVILRCVPISNHLYFYWYRQILGQKVEFLVSFYNNEISEKSEIFDDQFSVERPDGSNFTLKIRSTKLEDSAMYFCASDSSSTDTQYFGPGTRLTVL.

This clonotype was observed a handful of times. V usage is TRBV5-1 and J usage is TRBJ2-3; the D is unclear. Germline CDR1 SGHRS, CDR2 YFSETQ. The ends were cut back, 0 bases at V and 2 bases at J, with 10 bases in the middle. The length of the CDR3 is 15 residues. The CDR3 here is CASSLARDFTDTQYF. The CDR3 DNA reads as TGCGCCAGCAGCTTGGCTCGAGATTTCACAGATACGCAGTATTTT. Together with reference TRBV5-1 and TRBJ2-3, the CDR3 gives the full variable domain: KAGVTQTPRYLIKTRGQQVTLSCSPISGHRSVSWYQQTPGQGLQFLFEYFSETQRNKGNFPGRFSGRQFSNSRSEMNVSTLELGDSALYLCASSLARDFTDTQYFGPGTRLTVL.

This chain joins TRBV4-3 and TRBJ1-2; the D gene is possibly TRBD1 (5 bases). CDR3 length equals 14 residues. The ends were cut back, 1 base at V and 3 bases at J, with 9 bases in the middle. From germline, CDR1 is LGHNA and CDR2 YSLEER. The CDR3 sequence is CASSQGRVDYGYTF. Here the CDR3 DNA reads TGCGCCAGCAGCCAAGGCAGGGTGGACTATGGCTACACCTTC.

By sample share, this clonotype is medium-sized. CDR3 nucleotides: TGTGCCAGCAGCTTAATTCCGTCAACTAATGAAAAACTGTTTTTT. Translating it yields CASSLIPSTNEKLFF. The J gene is TRBJ1-4, the V gene TRBV7-8; the D is unclear. Trimming removed 2 bases at V and 0 bases at J, with 7 bases between. CDR1 SGHVS and CDR2 FQNEAQ come from the germline V gene. There are 15 residues in the CDR3.

In its sample, this clonotype is medium-sized. The rearrangement links TRBV11-2 to TRBJ1-3; no definite D call. The V gene lost 6 bases and the J gene lost 0 bases, with 18 bases spanning the gap. Germline V gene data show CDR1 as SGHAT and CDR2 as FQNNGV. The CDR3 loop spans 17 amino acids. The CDR3 region is CASSWSPRMSSGNTIYF. The CDR3 DNA follows: TGTGCCAGCAGTTGGAGCCCCAGGATGAGCTCTGGAAACACCATATATTTT.

Concerning this clonotype itself: One base away lies a much larger clone, so this may be a sequencing read error. The chain has TRBV24-1 and TRBJ2-5; the D gene is possibly TRBD2 (5 bases). In germline, CDR1 is KGHDR, CDR2 SFDVKD. The CDR3 length is 13 residues. CDR3 in DNA: TGTGCCACCAGTGATTCGGGGATCGAGACCCGGTACTTC. It translates to CATSDSGIETRYF.

This clonotype is deemed medium-sized. The chain couples TRBV7-9 to TRBJ2-2, with D perhaps assigned TRBD1 or TRBD2 (5 bases each). Germline V gene lookup returns CDR1 SEHNR and CDR2 FQNEAQ (reference sequence). This CDR3 is built from 14 residues. The V end was cut by 1 base, the J end by 4 bases, with 7 bases between. CDR3 coding DNA: TGTGCCAGCAGCTTAGGGGGGAGCACCGGGGAGCTGTTTTTT. Amino acid sequence: CASSLGGSTGELFF.

Only a few counts were recorded for this clonotype. The V and J genes are TRBV5-4 and TRBJ2-1, with 8 bases identical to TRBD1. This CDR3 region has 15 residues. The J segment lost 2 bases and the V segment lost 5 bases, leaving 6 bases of the junction unmatched. Germline CDR1 and CDR2: SGHNT and YYREEE (reference sequence). The chain's CDR3 is CASRPDRGAYNEQFF. The CDR3 DNA is TGTGCCAGCAGACCCGACAGGGGTGCCTACAATGAGCAGTTCTTC.

This clonotype is labeled medium-sized. The V call is TRBV7-9, the J call TRBJ2-5; TRBD2 matches at 10 bases. V was clipped by 5 bases and J by 0 bases; unmatched bases: 9. This CDR3 contains 17 residues. The germline V gene encodes CDR1 SEHNR and CDR2 FQNEAQ (reference sequence). The CDR3 DNA sequence: TGTGCCAGCAGCAATAGCCCTACTAGCGGGGACCAAGAGACCCAGTACTTC. Its translation is CASSNSPTSGDQETQYF.

The chain carries TRBV7-9 and TRBJ1-4; a possible D gene is TRBD1 (6 bases). V was pared by 3 bases and J by 3 bases, with 11 bases between. The CDR3 consists of 15 residues. CDR1 is SEHNR and CDR2 is FQNEAQ in the germline V gene (reference sequence). DNA for the CDR3: TGTGCCAGCAGCTTCTTAGAGGGGGCTAATGAAAAACTGTTTTTT. Amino acids: CASSFLEGANEKLFF.

By its share, this clonotype is large. The gene calls are TRBV7-9 and TRBJ2-7; 11 bases map to TRBD2. With 4 bases clipped from V and 6 bases from J, the junction kept 8 bases outside the gene matches. CDR1 and CDR2 from the germline V gene are SEHNR and FQNEAQ (reference sequence). This CDR3 contains 15 residues. CDR3 DNA sequence: TGTGCCAGCAGCTCTTCTAGCGGGGGGCTTGGCGAGCAGTACTTC. It translates to CASSSSSGGLGEQYF.

This clonotype is labeled as medium-sized. The V call is TRBV29-1, the J call TRBJ2-3, with TRBD2 as a possible D gene (6 bases). The CDR3 sequence is 14 residues long. Trimming stripped 1 base from V and 1 base from J, with 9 bases between. Germline-derived CDR1 and CDR2 are SQVTM and ANQGSEA. CDR3 protein: CSVEVGTRTDTQYF. The CDR3 nucleotides are TGCAGCGTTGAAGTGGGGACTCGCACAGATACGCAGTATTTT.

This clonotype rates as medium-sized. This sequence joins TRBV6-5 and TRBJ1-6; D gene uncertain. The CDR3 extends over 13 amino acids. Trimming shortened V by 2 bases and J by 10 bases, and 9 bases separated the two germline ends. Per the germline V gene, CDR1 is MNHEY and CDR2 is SVGAGI. CDR3 sequence reads: CASSYRVGSPLHF. CDR3 bases: TGTGCCAGCAGTTACAGGGTAGGGTCACCCCTCCACTTT.

This clonotype is labeled as medium-sized. This sequence joins TRBV20-1 and TRBJ1-4; D perhaps matches TRBD1 (5 bases). V lost 0 bases and J 8 bases, leaving 13 bases between the germline ends. The V gene's germline CDR1 is DFQATT and CDR2 SNEGSKA (reference sequence). This CDR3 has 14 amino acids. The chain's CDR3 is CSARDPRVGEKLFF. CDR3 sequence (DNA): TGCAGTGCTAGAGATCCCAGGGTTGGCGAAAAACTGTTTTTT.

This clonotype was seen only once. The chain joins TRBV7-8 to TRBJ1-2; D unresolved. CDR1 is SGHVS, CDR2 FQNEAQ, per germline. Between the trimmed V and J ends, which lost 4 bases and 4 bases, there was a span of 10 bases. CDR3 length equals 13 residues. CDR3 in amino acids: CASSSGISYGYTF. In nucleotides, the CDR3 is TGTGCCAGCAGCTCCGGGATTAGCTATGGCTACACCTTC.

This clonotype is labeled as medium-sized (0.01 to 0.1%). V gene TRBV6-2 or TRBV6-3 combines with J gene TRBJ2-3, with D hard to call. CDR1 is MNHEY, CDR2 SVGEGT, per germline. The CDR3 extends over 13 amino acids. The V and J ends lost 6 bases and 3 bases respectively, with 10 bases between them. CDR3 loop: CASRVSGTDTQYF. The CDR3 DNA sequence: TGTGCCAGCAGAGTCTCCGGGACAGATACGCAGTATTTT.

This clonotype rates as medium-sized. This rearrangement joins TRBV29-1 to TRBJ2-3, with a possible D match to TRBD1 (5 bases). Germline V gene sequence: CDR1 SQVTM, CDR2 ANQGSEA. Trimming pared 4 bases from V and 10 bases from J, leaving 18 bases between. The CDR3 extends over 13 amino acids. The CDR3 bases are TGCAGCGTTGTCCGAGAAGGGGCCGGCGCGCAGTATTTT. Translating gives CSVVREGAGAQYF.

Only one count was recorded for this clonotype. The chain links TRBV7-9 to TRBJ2-3; 13 bases are shared with TRBD2. The ends lost 4 bases at V and 4 bases at J; junction bases unmatched: 11. The CDR3 contains 18 residues. Germline V CDR1 and CDR2: SEHNR, FQNEAQ (reference sequence). The CDR3 loop is CASSSKPGLAGDADTQYF. In DNA form, the CDR3 reads TGTGCCAGCAGCTCAAAGCCCGGACTAGCGGGGGATGCAGATACGCAGTATTTT.

The sample holds a few counts of this clonotype. The chain joins TRBV3-1 to TRBJ2-6, with a tentative D call TRBD2 (5 bases). Per the germline V gene, CDR1 is LGHDT and CDR2 is YNNKEL (reference sequence). V lost 5 bases to trimming and J lost 0 bases, with 5 bases between them. The CDR3 is made up of 14 amino acids. CDR3 in DNA: TGTGCCAGCAGCGCGGGCTCTGGGGCCAACGTCCTGACTTTC. This sequence encodes CASSAGSGANVLTF.

This clonotype was counted a single time. The chain recombines TRBV18 with TRBJ2-3; 10 positions agree with TRBD1. V lost 0 bases to trimming and J lost 0 bases; unmatched junction nucleotides: 6. CDR3 length: 18 residues. Germline V lookup: CDR1 KGHSH, CDR2 LQKENI. The CDR3 protein is CASSPPGQGSVSTDTQYF. The CDR3 nucleotides read TGTGCCAGCTCACCACCGGGACAGGGGTCGGTTAGCACAGATACGCAGTATTTT.

This chain links TRBV6-2 or TRBV6-3 with TRBJ1-5; D not certain. Germline V CDR1 and CDR2: MNHEY, SVGEGT. The V end was cut by 5 bases, the J end by 4 bases, with 12 bases between. The CDR3 loop spans 14 amino acids. DNA for the CDR3: TGTGCCAGCAGTACCGACACTGAAAATCAGCCCCAGCATTTT. Translated: CASSTDTENQPQHF.

This clonotype rates as medium-sized. In DNA, the CDR3 is TGCGCCAGCAGCCAAGATTTCAGCAACACCGGGGAGCTGTTTTTT. Protein product: CASSQDFSNTGELFF. V is TRBV4-3 and J is TRBJ2-2; no reliable D call. The CDR3 extends over 15 amino acids. V was cut by 0 bases and J by 2 bases, with 7 bases left in between. Germline V lookup: CDR1 LGHNA, CDR2 YSLEER.

The rearrangement uses TRBV6-5 and TRBJ1-1; D is unresolved. This CDR3 is built from 13 residues. Looked up from germline, CDR1 is MNHEY and CDR2 is SVGAGI. Trimming removed 6 bases at V and 11 bases at J, with 19 bases between. CDR3 nucleotide sequence: TGTGCCAGCAGCCTACCCGACTCGCGTGCGGCTTTCTTT. Translated, it gives CASSLPDSRAAFF.